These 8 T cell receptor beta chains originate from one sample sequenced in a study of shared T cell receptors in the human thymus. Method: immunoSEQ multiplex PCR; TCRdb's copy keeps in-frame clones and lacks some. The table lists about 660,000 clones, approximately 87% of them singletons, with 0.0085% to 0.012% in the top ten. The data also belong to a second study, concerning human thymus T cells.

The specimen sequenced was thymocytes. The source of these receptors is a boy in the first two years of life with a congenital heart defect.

The CDR3 region has the DNA TGTGCCAGCAGTTCACCCCTGACCCCACCTAGCCGCGGGGAGGCATACGAGCAGTACTTC. This gives the protein CASSSPLTPPSRGEAYEQYF. V is TRBV28 and J is TRBJ2-7, with D perhaps TRBD2 (6 bases). V was trimmed by 4 bases and J by 4 bases, leaving 32 bases between them. This CDR3 is built from 20 residues. CDR1 MDHEN and CDR2 SYDVKM come from the germline V gene.

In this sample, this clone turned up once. CDR3 DNA: TGTGCCAGCAGCCCGAGACAGAAATACAATGAGCAGTTCTTC. This sequence encodes CASSPRQKYNEQFF. The V call is TRBV11-3, the J call TRBJ2-1, with TRBD1 as a possible D gene (5 bases). CDR3 size: 14 residues. Germline V gene sequence: CDR1 SGHNT, CDR2 YENEEA. Trimming took off 5 bases at V and 4 bases at J, with 12 bases between the two ends.

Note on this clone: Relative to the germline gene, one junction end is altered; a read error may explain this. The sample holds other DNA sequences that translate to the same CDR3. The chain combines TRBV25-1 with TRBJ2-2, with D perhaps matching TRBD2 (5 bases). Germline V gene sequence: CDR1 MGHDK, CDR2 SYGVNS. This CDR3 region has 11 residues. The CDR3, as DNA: TGTGCCAGCGGCTGCACCGGGGAGCTGTTCTTT. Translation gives CASGCTGELFF.

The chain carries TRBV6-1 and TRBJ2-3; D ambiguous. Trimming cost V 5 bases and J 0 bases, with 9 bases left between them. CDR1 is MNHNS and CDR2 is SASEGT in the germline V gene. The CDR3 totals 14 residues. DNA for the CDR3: TGTGCCAGCAGTCTTGTCAGGAGCACAGATACGCAGTATTTT. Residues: CASSLVRSTDTQYF.

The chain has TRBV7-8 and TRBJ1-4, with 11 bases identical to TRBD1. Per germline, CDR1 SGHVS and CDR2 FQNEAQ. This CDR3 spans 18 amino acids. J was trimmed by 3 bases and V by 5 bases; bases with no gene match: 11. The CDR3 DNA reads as TGTGCCAGCAGCGCCTCCGGGACAGGGGGATTAGCTAATGAAAAACTGTTTTTT. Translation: CASSASGTGGLANEKLFF.

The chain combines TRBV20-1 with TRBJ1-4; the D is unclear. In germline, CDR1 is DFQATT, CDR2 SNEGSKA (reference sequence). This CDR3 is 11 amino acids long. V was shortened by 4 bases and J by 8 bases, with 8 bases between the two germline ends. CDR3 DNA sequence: TGCAGTGCTATAAAGCGGGAAAAACTGTTTTTT. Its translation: CSAIKREKLFF.

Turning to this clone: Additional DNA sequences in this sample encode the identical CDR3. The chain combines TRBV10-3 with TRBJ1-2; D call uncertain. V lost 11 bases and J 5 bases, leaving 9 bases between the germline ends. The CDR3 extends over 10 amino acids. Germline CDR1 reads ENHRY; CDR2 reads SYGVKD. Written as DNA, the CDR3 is TGTGCCTCCCGGGGTTATGGCTACACCTTC. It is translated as CASRGYGYTF.

The CDR3 DNA reads TGTGCTAGTGAATCAGGCACCGGGGAGCTGTTTTTT. This codes for CASESGTGELFF. The V call is TRBV12-5, the J call TRBJ2-2; D ambiguous. The V end lost 7 bases, the J end lost 4 bases, and 7 bases lay between the germline ends. CDR3 length: 12 amino acids. Germline assignment: CDR1 LGHNT and CDR2 FRNRAP.